The clone carrying this T cell receptor (beta chain) has only a few counts. Its specificity is not known. These data are taken from a study of blood T cells in healthy people across ages. Study-level background: Every two T cells gave about one barcoded beta molecule via template switching. Study observations and caveats: Investigators viewed diversity estimates from one million T cells as underestimates, the study reported.

The CDR3 length is 14 residues. A J-beta primer mix and a sample-barcoded 5' primer were used in a second PCR of roughly 7 to 12 cycles. TCRdb called the 5' RACE reads again in MiXCR, with one record for every CDR3 protein. The sample lists roughly 560,000 distinct CDR3 sequences; 20% to 30% were seen once. This same sample was also taken into another study, of T cells of mothers and their children. That work adds: No clones detected were persistent microchimeric T cell clones.

The TCR was taken from a boy younger than 18 in good health. This rearrangement joins TRBV12-3 or TRBV12-4 to TRBJ2-5, with TRBD2 matching 7 bases. The last part of the DNA fits TRBJ2-7 better; the J call may be wrong. The sample taken for sequencing was blood. CDR3 nucleotide sequence: TGTGCCAGCAGTCCCCGGGGGGTTCCCTACGAGCAGTACTTC. Translated: CASSPRGVPYEQYF.